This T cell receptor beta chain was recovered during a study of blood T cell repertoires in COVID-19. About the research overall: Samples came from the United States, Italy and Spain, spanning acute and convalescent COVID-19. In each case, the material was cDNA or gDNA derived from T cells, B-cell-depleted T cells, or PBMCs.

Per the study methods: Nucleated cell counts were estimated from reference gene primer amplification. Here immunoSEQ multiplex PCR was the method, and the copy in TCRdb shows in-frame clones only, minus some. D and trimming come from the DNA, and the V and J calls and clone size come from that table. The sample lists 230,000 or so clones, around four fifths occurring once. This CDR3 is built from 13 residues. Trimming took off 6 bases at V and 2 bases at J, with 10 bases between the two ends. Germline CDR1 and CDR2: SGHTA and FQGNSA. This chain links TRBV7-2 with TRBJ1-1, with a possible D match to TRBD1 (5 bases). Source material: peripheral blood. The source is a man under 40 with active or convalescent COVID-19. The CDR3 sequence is CASRRQSNTEAFF. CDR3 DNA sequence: TGTGCCAGCAGGAGACAGAGCAACACTGAAGCTTTCTTT.